The following is a T cell receptor (beta chain) sequence with its context. Antigen specificity is unknown. The sample belongs to a study of T-cell memory formation after mild COVID-19. Study results and limitations: Specificity for SARS-CoV-2 was not confirmed among the second-wave clones peaking on day 37. Some SARS-CoV-2-responding clones were already detected in memory before infection. Contracting CD4+ clones sat mainly in CM and EM; CD8+ in EMRA.

The germline V gene has CDR1 MGHRA and CDR2 YSYEKL. CDR3 size: 16 residues. Deletions cut 0 bases from V and 1 base from J, with 12 bases between. TCR alpha and TCR beta cDNA libraries carrying sample barcodes and UMIs came from 5'RACE with constant-segment primers. TCRdb analysed the 5' RACE reads with MiXCR anew, one entry per CDR3 protein. This sample has 250,000 to 300,000 distinct CDR3 sequences, with under 20% found just once. The sequencing sample was made of PBMCs or a T cell subset sorted from them (not recorded which). This receptor was obtained from a young man who had mild COVID-19 (a few samples of this study predate the infection). Cell type and time point are not known. The chain carries TRBV4-1 and TRBJ1-1; possible D gene TRBD1, 6 bases. CDR3 in DNA: TGCGCCAGCAGCCAAGATCCACAGGGATGGAACACTGAAGCTTTCTTT. It translates to CASSQDPQGWNTEAFF.